A single sample is the source of the 13 T cell receptor beta chains below, sequenced in a study of human T cells and chemical hapten exposure. Time point indicated: patch test 1, 2 weeks after DPC sensitization. The treatment is: therapeutic diphenylcyclopropenone sensitization with weekly scalp DPC. MiXCR, run by TCRdb on the RACE reads, gives a single entry per CDR3 protein. Of around 120,000 distinct CDR3 sequences in the sample, approximately 13% were seen once. Specimen: whole blood, collected in connection with sensitization to the hapten diphenylcyclopropenone (DPC). These receptors all come from a man between 18 and 35 years old with alopecia areata. Some clones in this sample may be carry-over from other donors' samples.

The genes are TRBV9 and TRBJ2-1, with D maybe TRBD2 (5 bases). The CDR3 runs 13 residues. The germline V and J ends were trimmed by 0 bases and 6 bases, with 7 bases remaining between them. Germline CDR1 SGDLS, CDR2 YYNGEE. The CDR3 region is CASSVGTVNEQFF. CDR3 sequence (DNA): TGTGCCAGCAGCGTAGGGACTGTCAATGAGCAGTTCTTC.

The V gene is TRBV7-3, the J gene TRBJ2-2; 7 bases are shared with TRBD1. After removal of 3 bases from V and 4 bases from J, the junction contained 8 bases not matched to a gene. Per germline, CDR1 SGHTA and CDR2 FQGTGA. This CDR3 comprises 16 residues. The CDR3 DNA sequence: TGTGCCAGCAGCTTGGTGACAGGGACGGGCACCGGGGAGCTGTTTTTT. It is translated as CASSLVTGTGTGELFF.

This clonotype was seen more than once but under ten times. The gene calls are TRBV6-5 and TRBJ2-7; no reliable D call. Trimming left V 2 bases short and J 0 bases short, with 11 bases between. CDR1 and CDR2 (germline): MNHEY, SVGAGI. CDR3 size: 15 residues. CDR3 sequence reads: CASSYSSLSSYEQYF. In DNA form, the CDR3 reads TGTGCCAGCAGTTACAGCTCGCTTAGCTCCTACGAGCAGTACTTC.

The chain has TRBV28 and TRBJ1-2; the D is unclear. The V gene lost 4 bases and the J gene lost 3 bases, with 9 bases spanning the gap. This CDR3 is 13 amino acids long. Germline V lookup: CDR1 MDHEN, CDR2 SYDVKM. The chain's CDR3 is CASSYGRHYGYTF. The CDR3 coding sequence is TGTGCCAGCAGTTACGGACGCCACTATGGCTACACCTTC.

The rearrangement links TRBV11-2 to TRBJ2-2; 10 nucleotides agree with TRBD1. CDR1 is SGHAT and CDR2 is FQNNGV in the germline V gene. There are 16 residues in the CDR3. With 5 bases clipped from V and 4 bases from J, the junction kept 7 bases outside the gene matches. The CDR3 DNA is TGTGCCAGCAGCCAACCGACAGGGGGCGGCACCGGGGAGCTGTTTTTT. Protein: CASSQPTGGGTGELFF. Combining the CDR3 with reference TRBV11-2 and TRBJ2-2 gives the whole variable domain EAGVAQSPRYKIIEKRQSVAFWCNPISGHATLYWYQQILGQGPKLLIQFQNNGVVDDSQLPKDRFSAERLKGVDSTLKIQPAKLEDSAVYLCASSQPTGGGTGELFFGEGSRLTVL.

The rearrangement joins TRBV6-2 or TRBV6-3 to TRBJ2-7, with TRBD2 as a possible D gene (5 bases). The V end was cut by 5 bases, the J end by 2 bases, with 13 bases between. This CDR3 has 14 amino acids. Germline V gene data show CDR1 as MNHEY and CDR2 as SVGEGT. The CDR3 sequence: CASSDPGETYEQYV. CDR3 bases: TGTGCCAGCAGTGATCCCGGGGAAACCTACGAGCAGTACGTC.

The V call is TRBV6-5, the J call TRBJ2-4, with 11 nucleotides matching TRBD2. Germline-derived CDR1 and CDR2 are MNHEY and SVGAGI. CDR3 length equals 17 residues. V trimming: 6 bases; J trimming: 7 bases; junction bases outside the gene matches: 14. CDR3 bases: TGTGCCAGCAGGAAGGCTGTAACGGGGACTAGCGGCAACATTCAGTACTTC. It translates to CASRKAVTGTSGNIQYF.

The chain is built from TRBV28 and TRBJ1-3; TRBD1 matches at 8 bases. There are 16 residues in the CDR3. Germline V gene lookup returns CDR1 MDHEN and CDR2 SYDVKM. V lost 2 bases, J lost 1 base, and 4 bases stayed unmatched. The DNA for the CDR3 is TGTGCCAGCAGTTTAGTCCAGGGGGCATCTGGAAACACCATATATTTT. Protein sequence: CASSLVQGASGNTIYF.

The gene calls are TRBV2 and TRBJ1-1, with a weak D call TRBD1 (6 bases). Per the germline V gene, CDR1 is SNHLY and CDR2 is FYNNEI. The CDR3 has 12 amino acids. V lost 6 bases, J lost 12 bases, and 17 bases lay in between. CDR3 amino acids: CASRPLGQFSFF. The CDR3 DNA follows: TGTGCCAGCAGGCCCCTGGGACAATTTTCTTTCTTT.

The J gene is TRBJ1-6, the V gene TRBV28; D gene uncertain. This CDR3 contains 12 residues. From germline, CDR1 is MDHEN and CDR2 SYDVKM. Trimming removed 6 bases from V and 6 bases from J, with 6 bases in between. This CDR3 is CASRTSNSPLHF. The CDR3 bases are TGTGCCAGCAGAACATCTAATTCACCCCTCCACTTT.

The V and J genes are TRBV29-1 and TRBJ2-2; 9 bases match TRBD1. CDR3 length: 15 amino acids. Trimming at V came to 5 bases and at J to 7 bases, leaving 11 bases not matched to a gene. Germline CDR1 reads SQVTM; CDR2 reads ANQGSEA. Written as DNA, the CDR3 is TGCAGCGTTTCAAATCCGGGACAGGGTCACGGGGAGCTGTTTTTT. The encoded protein is CSVSNPGQGHGELFF.

V and J are TRBV18 and TRBJ1-1; D gene uncertain. Per germline, CDR1 KGHSH and CDR2 LQKENI. The CDR3 loop spans 13 amino acids. The V gene lost 5 bases and the J gene lost 4 bases, with 11 bases spanning the gap. Here the CDR3 reads CASSDQGGTEAFF. The DNA for the CDR3 is TGTGCCAGCTCAGACCAAGGAGGCACTGAAGCTTTCTTT.

A single count supports this clonotype. A read error may produce the germline difference seen at one junction end. The chain employs TRBV7-6 and TRBJ2-1, with no clear D. CDR3 length: 11 amino acids. Germline lookup yields CDR1 SGHVS and CDR2 FNYEAQ. The CDR3 bases are TGTGCCGGCAGCCAGAACAATGAGCAGTTCTTC. It specifies CAGSQNNEQFF.